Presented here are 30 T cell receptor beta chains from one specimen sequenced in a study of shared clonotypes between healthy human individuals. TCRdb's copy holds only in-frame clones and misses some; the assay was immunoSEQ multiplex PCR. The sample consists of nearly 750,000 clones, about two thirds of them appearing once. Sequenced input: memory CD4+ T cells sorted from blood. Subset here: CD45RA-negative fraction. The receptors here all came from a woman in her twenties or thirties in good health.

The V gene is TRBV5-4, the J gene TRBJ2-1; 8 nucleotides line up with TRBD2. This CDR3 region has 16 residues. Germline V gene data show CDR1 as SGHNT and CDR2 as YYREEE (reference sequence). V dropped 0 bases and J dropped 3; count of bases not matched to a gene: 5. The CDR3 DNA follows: TGTGCCAGCAGCTTGGAAGCGGGAGTACGCTACAATGAGCAGTTCTTC. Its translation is CASSLEAGVRYNEQFF. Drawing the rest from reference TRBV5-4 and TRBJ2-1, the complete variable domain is ETGVTQSPTHLIKTRGQQVTLRCSSQSGHNTVSWYQQALGQGPQFIFQYYREEENGRGNFPPRFSGLQFPNYSSELNVNALELDDSALYLCASSLEAGVRYNEQFFGPGTRLTVL.

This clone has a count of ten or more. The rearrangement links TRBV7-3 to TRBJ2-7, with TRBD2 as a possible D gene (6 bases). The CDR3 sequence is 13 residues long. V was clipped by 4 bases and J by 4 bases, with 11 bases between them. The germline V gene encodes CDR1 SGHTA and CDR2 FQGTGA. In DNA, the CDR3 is TGTGCCAGCAGCTCCCAACGGGGGTACGAGCAGTACTTC. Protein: CASSSQRGYEQYF. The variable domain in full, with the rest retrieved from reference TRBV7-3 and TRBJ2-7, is GAGVSQTPSNKVTEKGKYVELRCDPISGHTALYWYRQSLGQGPEFLIYFQGTGAADDSGLPNDRFFAVRPEGSVSTLKIQRTERGDSAVYLCASSSQRGYEQYFGPGTRLTVT.

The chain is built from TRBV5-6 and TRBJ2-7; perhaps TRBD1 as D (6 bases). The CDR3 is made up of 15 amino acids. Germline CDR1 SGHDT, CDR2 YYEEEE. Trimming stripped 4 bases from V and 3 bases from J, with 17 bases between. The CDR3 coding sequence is TGTGCCAGCAGCAGATACAACCGGGGACACTACGAGCAGTACTTC. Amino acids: CASSRYNRGHYEQYF.

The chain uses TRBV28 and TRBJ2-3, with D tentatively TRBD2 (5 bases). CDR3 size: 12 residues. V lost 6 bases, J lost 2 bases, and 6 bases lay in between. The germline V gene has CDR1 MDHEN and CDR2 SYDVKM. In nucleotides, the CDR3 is TGTGCCAGCAGGGACTTCACAGATACGCAGTATTTT. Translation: CASRDFTDTQYF.

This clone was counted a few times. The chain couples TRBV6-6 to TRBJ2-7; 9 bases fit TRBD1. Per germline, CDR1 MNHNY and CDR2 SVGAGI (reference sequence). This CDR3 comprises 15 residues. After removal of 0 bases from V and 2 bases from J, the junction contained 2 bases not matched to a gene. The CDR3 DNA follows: TGTGCCAGCAGTTACTCGGGGACAGGGACCTACGAGCAGTACTTC. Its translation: CASSYSGTGTYEQYF.

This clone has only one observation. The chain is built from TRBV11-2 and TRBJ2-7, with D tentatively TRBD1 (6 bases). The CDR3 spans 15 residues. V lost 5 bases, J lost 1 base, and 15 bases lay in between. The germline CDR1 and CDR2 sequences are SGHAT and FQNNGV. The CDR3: CASSPHPGQSYEQYF. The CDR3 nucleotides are TGTGCCAGCAGCCCCCACCCCGGACAGTCCTACGAGCAGTACTTC. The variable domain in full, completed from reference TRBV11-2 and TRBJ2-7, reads EAGVAQSPRYKIIEKRQSVAFWCNPISGHATLYWYQQILGQGPKLLIQFQNNGVVDDSQLPKDRFSAERLKGVDSTLKIQPAKLEDSAVYLCASSPHPGQSYEQYFGPGTRLTVT.

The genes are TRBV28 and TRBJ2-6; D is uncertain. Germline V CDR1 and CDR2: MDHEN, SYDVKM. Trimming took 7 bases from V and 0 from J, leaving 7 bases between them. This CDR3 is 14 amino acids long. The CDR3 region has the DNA TGTGCCAGCAACATATACTCTGGGGCCAACGTCCTGACTTTC. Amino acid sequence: CASNIYSGANVLTF.

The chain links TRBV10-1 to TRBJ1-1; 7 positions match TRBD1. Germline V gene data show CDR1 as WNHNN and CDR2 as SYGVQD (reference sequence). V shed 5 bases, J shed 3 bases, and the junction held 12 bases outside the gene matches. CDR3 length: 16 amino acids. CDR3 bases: TGCGCCAGCAGTTCGGGGGGACAGCCCTCAGACACTGAAGCTTTCTTT. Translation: CASSSGGQPSDTEAFF.

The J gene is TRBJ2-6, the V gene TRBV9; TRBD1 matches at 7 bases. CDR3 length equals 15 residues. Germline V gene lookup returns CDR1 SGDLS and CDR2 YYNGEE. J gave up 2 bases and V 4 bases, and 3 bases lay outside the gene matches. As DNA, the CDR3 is TGTGCCAGCAGCATACAGGGGCCTGGGGCCAACGTCCTGACTTTC. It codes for CASSIQGPGANVLTF.

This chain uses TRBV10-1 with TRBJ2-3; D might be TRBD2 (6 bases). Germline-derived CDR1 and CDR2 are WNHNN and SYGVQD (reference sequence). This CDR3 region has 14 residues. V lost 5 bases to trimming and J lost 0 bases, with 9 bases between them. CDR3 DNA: TGCGCCAGCAGTTCGGGACTCAGCACAGATACGCAGTATTTT. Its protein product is CASSSGLSTDTQYF.

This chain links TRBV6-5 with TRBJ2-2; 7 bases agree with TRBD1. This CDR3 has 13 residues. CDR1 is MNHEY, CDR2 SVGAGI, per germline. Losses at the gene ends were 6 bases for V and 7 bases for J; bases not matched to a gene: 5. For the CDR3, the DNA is TGTGCCAGCAGATCTACAGGGGTCGGGGAGCTGTTTTTT. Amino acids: CASRSTGVGELFF.

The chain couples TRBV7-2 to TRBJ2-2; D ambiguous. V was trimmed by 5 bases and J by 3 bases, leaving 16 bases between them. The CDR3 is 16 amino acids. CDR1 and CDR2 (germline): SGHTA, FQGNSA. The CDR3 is CASSVHYTPDTGELFF. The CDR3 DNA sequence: TGTGCCAGCAGCGTCCATTACACGCCAGACACCGGGGAGCTGTTTTTT. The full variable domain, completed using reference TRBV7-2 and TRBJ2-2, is GAGVSQSPSNKVTEKGKDVELRCDPISGHTALYWYRQSLGQGLEFLIYFQGNSAPDKSGLPSDRFSAERTGGSVSTLTIQRTQQEDSAVYLCASSVHYTPDTGELFFGEGSRLTVL.

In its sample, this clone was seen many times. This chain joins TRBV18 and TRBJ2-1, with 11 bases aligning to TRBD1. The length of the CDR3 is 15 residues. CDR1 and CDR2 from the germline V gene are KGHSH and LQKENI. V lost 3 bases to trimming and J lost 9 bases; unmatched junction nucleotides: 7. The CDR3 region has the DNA TGTGCCAGCTCACCGACGGGACAGGGGGTTGGTGAGCAGTTCTTC. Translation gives CASSPTGQGVGEQFF.

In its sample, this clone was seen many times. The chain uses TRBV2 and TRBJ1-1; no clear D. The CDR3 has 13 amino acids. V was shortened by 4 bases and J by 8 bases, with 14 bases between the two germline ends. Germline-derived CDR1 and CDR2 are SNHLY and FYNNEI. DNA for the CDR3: TGTGCCAGCAGTGGCACCCTATCAATAGAAGCTTTCTTT. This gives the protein CASSGTLSIEAFF.

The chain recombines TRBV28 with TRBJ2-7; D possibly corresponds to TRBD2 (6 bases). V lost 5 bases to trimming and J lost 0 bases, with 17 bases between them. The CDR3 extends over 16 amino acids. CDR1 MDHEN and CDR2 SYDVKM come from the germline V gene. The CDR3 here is CASSGAGLSSSYEQYF. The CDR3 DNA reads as TGTGCCAGCAGTGGAGCGGGCCTCTCCTCCTCCTACGAGCAGTACTTC.

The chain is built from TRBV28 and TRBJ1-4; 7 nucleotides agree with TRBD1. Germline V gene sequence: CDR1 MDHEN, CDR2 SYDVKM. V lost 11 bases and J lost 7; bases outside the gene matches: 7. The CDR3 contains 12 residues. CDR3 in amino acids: CAVRGFSEKLFF. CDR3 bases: TGTGCCGTCAGGGGGTTTAGTGAAAAACTGTTTTTT. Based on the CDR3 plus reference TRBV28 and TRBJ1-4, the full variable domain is DVKVTQSSRYLVKRTGEKVFLECVQDMDHENMFWYRQDPGLGLRLIYFSYDVKMKEKGDIPEGYSVSREKKERFSLILESASTNQTSMYLCAVRGFSEKLFFGSGTQLSVL.

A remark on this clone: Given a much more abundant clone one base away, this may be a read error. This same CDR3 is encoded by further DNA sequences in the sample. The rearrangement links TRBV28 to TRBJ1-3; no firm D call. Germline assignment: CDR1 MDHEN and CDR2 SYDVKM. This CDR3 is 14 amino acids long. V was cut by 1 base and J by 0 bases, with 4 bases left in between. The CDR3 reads CASSLSGSGNTIYF. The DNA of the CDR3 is TGTGCCAGCAGTTTATCGGGCTCTGGAAACACCATATATTTT.

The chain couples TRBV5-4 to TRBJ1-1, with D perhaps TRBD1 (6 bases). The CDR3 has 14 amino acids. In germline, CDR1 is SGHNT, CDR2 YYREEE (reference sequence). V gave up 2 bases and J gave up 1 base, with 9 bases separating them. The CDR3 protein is CASSFRTANTEAFF. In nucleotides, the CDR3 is TGTGCCAGCAGCTTCCGGACAGCGAACACTGAAGCTTTCTTT.

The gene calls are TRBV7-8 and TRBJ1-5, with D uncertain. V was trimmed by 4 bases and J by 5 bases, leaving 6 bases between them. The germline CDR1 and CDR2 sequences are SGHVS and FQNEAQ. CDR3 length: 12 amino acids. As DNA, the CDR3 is TGTGCCAGCAGCTATGGTTATCAGCCCCAGCATTTT. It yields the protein CASSYGYQPQHF.

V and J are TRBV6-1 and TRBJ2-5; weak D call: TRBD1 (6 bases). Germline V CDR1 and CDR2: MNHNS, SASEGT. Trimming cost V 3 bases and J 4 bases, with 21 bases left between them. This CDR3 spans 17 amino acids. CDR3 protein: CASSDPRGQDKGETQYF. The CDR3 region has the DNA TGTGCCAGCAGTGACCCCCGGGGACAAGATAAAGGAGAGACCCAGTACTTC.

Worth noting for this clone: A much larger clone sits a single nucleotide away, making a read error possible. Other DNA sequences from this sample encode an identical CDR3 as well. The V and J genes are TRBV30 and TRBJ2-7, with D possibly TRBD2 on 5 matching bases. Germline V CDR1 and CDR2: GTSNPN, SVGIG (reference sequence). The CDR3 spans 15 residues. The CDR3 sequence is CAWSAGGYGSYEQYF. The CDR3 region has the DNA TGTGCCTGGAGCGCCGGAGGATACGGCTCCTACGAACAGTACTTC.

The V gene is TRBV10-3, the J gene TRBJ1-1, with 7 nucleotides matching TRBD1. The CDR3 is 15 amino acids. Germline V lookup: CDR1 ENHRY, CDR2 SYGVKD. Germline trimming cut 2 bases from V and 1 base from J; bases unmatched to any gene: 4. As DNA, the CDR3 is TGTGCCATCAGTGAGGTAAACAGGGGGAACACTGAAGCTTTCTTT. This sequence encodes CAISEVNRGNTEAFF.

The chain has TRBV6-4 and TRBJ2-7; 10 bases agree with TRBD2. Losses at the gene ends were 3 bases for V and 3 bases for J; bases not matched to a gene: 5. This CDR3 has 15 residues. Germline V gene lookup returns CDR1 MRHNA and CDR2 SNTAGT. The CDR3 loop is CASSETASGGYEQYF. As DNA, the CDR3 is TGTGCCAGCAGTGAAACCGCTAGCGGGGGCTACGAGCAGTACTTC.

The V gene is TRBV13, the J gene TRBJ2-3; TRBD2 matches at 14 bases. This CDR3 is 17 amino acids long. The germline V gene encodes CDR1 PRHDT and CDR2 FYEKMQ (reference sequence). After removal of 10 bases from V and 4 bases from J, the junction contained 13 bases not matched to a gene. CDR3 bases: TGTGCCATCAGTGACCTGGGACTAGCGGGAGACTCAGATACGCAGTATTTT. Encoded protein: CAISDLGLAGDSDTQYF.

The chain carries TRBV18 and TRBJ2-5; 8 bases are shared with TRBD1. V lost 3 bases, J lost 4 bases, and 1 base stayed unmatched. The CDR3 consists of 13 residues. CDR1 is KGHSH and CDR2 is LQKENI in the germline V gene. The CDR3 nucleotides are TGTGCCAGCTCACCCGGGACAGGAGAGACCCAGTACTTC. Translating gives CASSPGTGETQYF.

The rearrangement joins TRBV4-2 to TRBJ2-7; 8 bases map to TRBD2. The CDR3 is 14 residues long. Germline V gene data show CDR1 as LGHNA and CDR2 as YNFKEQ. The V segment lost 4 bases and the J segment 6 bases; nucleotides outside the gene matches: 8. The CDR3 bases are TGTGCCAGCAGCCCCGGGACTAGAGTCTCCGAGCAGTACTTC. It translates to CASSPGTRVSEQYF.

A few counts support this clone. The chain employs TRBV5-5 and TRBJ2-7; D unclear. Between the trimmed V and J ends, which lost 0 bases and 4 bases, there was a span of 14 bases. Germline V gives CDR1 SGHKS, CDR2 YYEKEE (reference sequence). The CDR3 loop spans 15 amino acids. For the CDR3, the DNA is TGTGCCAGCAGCTTGGGTCTGAAAACCATGTACGAGCAGTACTTC. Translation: CASSLGLKTMYEQYF.

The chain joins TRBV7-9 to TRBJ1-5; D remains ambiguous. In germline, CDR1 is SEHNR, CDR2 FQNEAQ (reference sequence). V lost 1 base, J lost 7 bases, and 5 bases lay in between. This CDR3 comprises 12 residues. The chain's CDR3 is CASSLDMQPQHF. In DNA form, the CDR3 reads TGTGCCAGCAGCTTAGACATGCAGCCCCAGCATTTT.

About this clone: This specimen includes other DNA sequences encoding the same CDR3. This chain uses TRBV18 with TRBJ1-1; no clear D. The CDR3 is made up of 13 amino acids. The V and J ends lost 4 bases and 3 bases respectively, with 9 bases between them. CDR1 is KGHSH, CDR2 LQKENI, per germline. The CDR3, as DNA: TGTGCCAGCTCACTTAGGCGGGACACTGAAGCTTTCTTT. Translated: CASSLRRDTEAFF.

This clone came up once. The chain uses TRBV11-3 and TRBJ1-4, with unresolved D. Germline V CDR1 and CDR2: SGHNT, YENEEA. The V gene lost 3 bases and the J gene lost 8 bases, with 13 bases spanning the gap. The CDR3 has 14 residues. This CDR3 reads CASSFGQTGEKLFF. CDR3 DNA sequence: TGTGCCAGCAGCTTTGGCCAGACGGGGGAAAAACTGTTTTTT.